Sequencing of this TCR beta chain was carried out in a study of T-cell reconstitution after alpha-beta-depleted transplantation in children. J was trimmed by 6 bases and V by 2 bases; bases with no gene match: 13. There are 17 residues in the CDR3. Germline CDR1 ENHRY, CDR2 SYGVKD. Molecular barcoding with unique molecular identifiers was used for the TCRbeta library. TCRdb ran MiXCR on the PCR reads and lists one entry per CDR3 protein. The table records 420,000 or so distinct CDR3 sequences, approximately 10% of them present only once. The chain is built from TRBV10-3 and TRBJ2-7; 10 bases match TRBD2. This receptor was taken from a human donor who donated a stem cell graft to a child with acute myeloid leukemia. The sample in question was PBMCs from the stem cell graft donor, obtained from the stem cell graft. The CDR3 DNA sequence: TGTGCCATCAGTGAGCCCATTAGCGGGAGGCCGAACATCGAGCAGTACTTC. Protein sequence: CAISEPISGRPNIEQYF.